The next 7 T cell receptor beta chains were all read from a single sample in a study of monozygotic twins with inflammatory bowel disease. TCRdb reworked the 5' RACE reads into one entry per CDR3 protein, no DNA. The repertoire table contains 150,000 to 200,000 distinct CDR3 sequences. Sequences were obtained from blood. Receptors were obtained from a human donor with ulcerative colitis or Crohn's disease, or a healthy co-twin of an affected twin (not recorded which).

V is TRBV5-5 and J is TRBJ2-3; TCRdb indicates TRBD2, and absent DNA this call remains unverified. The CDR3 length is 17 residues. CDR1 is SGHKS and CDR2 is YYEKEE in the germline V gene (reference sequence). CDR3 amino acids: CASSGTAGLAGTDTQYF.

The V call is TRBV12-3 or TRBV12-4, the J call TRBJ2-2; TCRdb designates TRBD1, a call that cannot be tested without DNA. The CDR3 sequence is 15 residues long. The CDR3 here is CASTAGTGNTGELFF.

The CDR3 here is CSAREPGKAYNEQFF. The V call is TRBV20-1, the J call TRBJ2-1; lacking DNA, the TRBD1 call made by TCRdb goes unchecked. Germline V lookup: CDR1 DFQATT, CDR2 SNEGSKA (reference sequence). The CDR3 consists of 15 residues.

CDR3 sequence: CRASGGATKNIQYF. V is TRBV20-1 and J is TRBJ2-4; without DNA, the TCRdb call of TRBD2 cannot be checked. The CDR3 totals 14 residues. Germline V gives CDR1 DFQATT, CDR2 SNEGSKA (reference sequence).

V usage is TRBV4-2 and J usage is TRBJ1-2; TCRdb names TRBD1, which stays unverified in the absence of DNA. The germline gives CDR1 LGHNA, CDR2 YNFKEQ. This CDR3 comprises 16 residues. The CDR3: CASSQAQGALDYGYTF.

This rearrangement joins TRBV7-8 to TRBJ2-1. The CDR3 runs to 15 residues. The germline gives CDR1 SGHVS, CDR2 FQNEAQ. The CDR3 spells CASSPGRLSYNEQFF.

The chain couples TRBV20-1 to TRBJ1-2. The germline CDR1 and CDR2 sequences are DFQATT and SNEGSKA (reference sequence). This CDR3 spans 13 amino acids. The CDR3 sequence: CSASKAPNYGYTF.